Following are 30 T cell receptor beta chains from one sample sequenced in a study of control samples from healthy donors and cancer patients. Here immunoSEQ multiplex PCR was the method, and the copy in TCRdb shows in-frame clones only, minus some. The sample includes around 170,000 clones, 90% to 95% seen only once; the top ten take 0.68%. Sample: blood. The source is a woman younger than 45 in good health.

This clone was recorded a few times. The rearrangement joins TRBV9 to TRBJ2-1; 12 nucleotides match TRBD2. The CDR3 contains 16 residues. V gave up 3 bases and J gave up 7 bases; unmatched junction bases: 8. Germline V gene sequence: CDR1 SGDLS, CDR2 YYNGEE. The CDR3 loop reads CASSGRLAGAGNEQFF. CDR3 in DNA: TGTGCCAGCAGCGGTCGACTAGCGGGAGCGGGTAATGAGCAGTTCTTC.

J is TRBJ2-3 and V is TRBV5-6; TRBD2 matches 7 bases. V shed 1 base and J 3 bases; nucleotides not matched to a gene: 2. CDR3 length: 14 amino acids. CDR1 is SGHDT, CDR2 YYEEEE, per germline. DNA of the CDR3: TGTGCCAGCAGCTTGAGAGCGGGGACAGATACGCAGTATTTT. Its translation: CASSLRAGTDTQYF.

CDR3: CASRDSPNEKLFF. CDR3 sequence (DNA): TGTGCCAGCAGGGACAGCCCTAATGAAAAACTGTTTTTT. The chain carries TRBV28 and TRBJ1-4; D possibly corresponds to TRBD1 (6 bases). Germline V gene data show CDR1 as MDHEN and CDR2 as SYDVKM. The CDR3 runs to 13 residues. V shed 6 bases and J shed 3 bases, with 8 bases lying between them.

V usage is TRBV5-1 and J usage is TRBJ2-5, with 8 bases identical to TRBD2. The CDR3 consists of 15 residues. With 0 bases clipped from V and 5 bases from J, the junction kept 6 bases outside the gene matches. The germline V gene has CDR1 SGHRS and CDR2 YFSETQ. CDR3 loop: CASSLASGGPETQYF. CDR3 nucleotides: TGCGCCAGCAGCTTGGCCTCGGGAGGGCCGGAGACCCAGTACTTC.

V usage is TRBV6-1 and J usage is TRBJ1-6; TRBD1 agrees at 11 bases. With 1 base clipped from V and 7 bases from J, the junction kept 0 bases outside the gene matches. Looked up from germline, CDR1 is MNHNS and CDR2 is SASEGT. This CDR3 has 15 amino acids. In DNA, the CDR3 is TGTGCCAGCAGTGAAGGGGACAGGGGGAATTCACCCCTCCACTTT. Translating it yields CASSEGDRGNSPLHF.

This chain links TRBV7-3 with TRBJ2-2; D may correspond to TRBD1 or TRBD2 (6 bases each). The CDR3 contains 15 residues. Looked up from germline, CDR1 is SGHTA and CDR2 is FQGTGA. Deletions cut 2 bases from V and 6 bases from J, with 13 bases between. In DNA form, the CDR3 reads TGTGCCAGCAGCTTAGGGTCGGGGGCGGCCGGGGAGCTGTTTTTT. Translation: CASSLGSGAAGELFF.

V is TRBV18 and J is TRBJ2-7, with 9 bases that match TRBD2. The germline V gene has CDR1 KGHSH and CDR2 LQKENI. This CDR3 contains 15 residues. J lost 9 bases, V lost 0 bases, and 9 bases had no gene match. The CDR3 DNA follows: TGTGCCAGCTCACCACCTCTAGCGGGGACAACGGTGCAGTACTTC. The encoded protein is CASSPPLAGTTVQYF.

The chain recombines TRBV7-3 with TRBJ2-3, with 9 bases identical to TRBD1. Per germline, CDR1 SGHTA and CDR2 FQGTGA. V lost 5 bases to trimming and J lost 3 bases; unmatched junction nucleotides: 3. This CDR3 comprises 14 residues. The CDR3 loop is CASSKDRGTDTQYF. In DNA, the CDR3 is TGTGCCAGCAGCAAAGACAGGGGGACAGATACGCAGTATTTT.

This clone has a single count. V gene TRBV7-6 combines with J gene TRBJ2-7, with 8 bases fitting TRBD1. V lost 4 bases to trimming and J lost 4 bases; unmatched junction nucleotides: 9. Germline assignment: CDR1 SGHVS and CDR2 FNYEAQ. The CDR3 runs to 15 residues. CDR3 sequence: CASSSHRDRYYEQYF. The CDR3, as DNA: TGTGCCAGCAGCTCACACCGGGACAGGTATTACGAGCAGTACTTC.

The chain links TRBV27 to TRBJ1-5; 11 nucleotides align to TRBD1. This CDR3 is 17 amino acids long. Unmatched junction bases numbered 13, after V lost 5 bases and J lost 7 bases. Per the germline V gene, CDR1 is MNHEY and CDR2 is SMNVEV (reference sequence). The CDR3 region has the DNA TGTGCCAGCAGTCCACGACGGACAGGGGGCGGGTACCAGCCCCAGCATTTT. Translation gives CASSPRRTGGGYQPQHF.

The V and J genes are TRBV7-3 and TRBJ2-3; 10 nucleotides match TRBD2. This CDR3 has 16 amino acids. Losses at the gene ends were 1 base for V and 6 bases for J; bases not matched to a gene: 7. Germline V gene lookup returns CDR1 SGHTA and CDR2 FQGTGA. The CDR3 region is CASSLSASGRGDTQYF. For the CDR3, the DNA is TGTGCCAGCAGCTTAAGTGCTAGCGGGAGAGGTGATACGCAGTATTTT.

The J gene is TRBJ2-2, the V gene TRBV5-3; the D gene is possibly TRBD1 (6 bases). TRBV5-3 is designated an ORF whose function remains uncertain. The CDR3 has 16 residues. V gave up 2 bases and J gave up 6 bases, with 17 bases separating them. In nucleotides, the CDR3 is TGTGCCAGAAGCTTCCCACAGGGACCCAGAGCCGGGGAGCTGTTTTTT. Protein sequence: CARSFPQGPRAGELFF.

The chain carries TRBV5-1 and TRBJ1-2, with 9 nucleotides matching TRBD1. The V gene end was trimmed by 0 bases and the J gene end by 6 bases; junction bases not matched to a gene: 6. This CDR3 has 15 amino acids. Germline V CDR1 and CDR2: SGHRS, YFSETQ. For the CDR3, the DNA is TGCGCCAGCAGCTTGGGGGGACAGGGAGAAAATGGCTACACCTTC. The encoded protein is CASSLGGQGENGYTF.

This chain links TRBV9 with TRBJ1-1, with D maybe TRBD1 (6 bases). This CDR3 contains 13 residues. Germline loops: CDR1 SGDLS, CDR2 YYNGEE. Trimming removed 0 bases at V and 3 bases at J, with 6 bases between. The CDR3 DNA is TGTGCCAGCAGCGTAGAGGGGGACACTGAAGCTTTCTTT. Translated: CASSVEGDTEAFF.

The J gene is TRBJ2-7, the V gene TRBV19; possibly TRBD2 for D (6 bases). V gave up 1 base and J gave up 3 bases, with 13 bases separating them. This CDR3 has 15 amino acids. Germline V gene lookup returns CDR1 LNHDA and CDR2 SQIVND (reference sequence). In nucleotides, the CDR3 is TGTGCCAGTAGTATAGGGGGAGGTGGGATCTACGAGCAGTACTTC. Residues: CASSIGGGGIYEQYF.

V usage is TRBV13 and J usage is TRBJ2-1; 8 bases agree with TRBD1. The V gene end was trimmed by 3 bases and the J gene end by 8 bases; junction bases not matched to a gene: 9. This CDR3 has 15 amino acids. CDR1 and CDR2 from the germline V gene are PRHDT and FYEKMQ (reference sequence). The CDR3 is CASSFGTGPVDEQFF. The CDR3, as DNA: TGTGCCAGCAGCTTCGGGACAGGTCCCGTTGATGAGCAGTTCTTC.

V and J are TRBV10-3 and TRBJ2-5; 8 nucleotides align to TRBD2. Germline lookup yields CDR1 ENHRY and CDR2 SYGVKD. V trimming: 10 bases; J trimming: 3 bases; junction bases outside the gene matches: 10. This CDR3 is 14 amino acids long. The CDR3 is CASKTGTSEETQYF. The DNA of the CDR3 is TGTGCCAGCAAAACCGGGACTAGTGAAGAGACCCAGTACTTC.

This chain joins TRBV29-1 and TRBJ1-2; 9 bases fit TRBD1. This CDR3 comprises 13 residues. Germline V gives CDR1 SQVTM, CDR2 ANQGSEA. V gave up 6 bases and J gave up 7 bases; unmatched junction bases: 9. As DNA, the CDR3 is TGCAGCGTGGACAGGGGACTTTTGAGTGGCTACACCTTC. It codes for CSVDRGLLSGYTF. The full variable domain, completed using reference TRBV29-1 and TRBJ1-2, is SAVISQKPSRDICQRGTSLTIQCQVDSQVTMMFWYRQQPGQSLTLIATANQGSEATYESGFVIDKFPISRPNLTFSTLTVSNMSPEDSSIYLCSVDRGLLSGYTFGSGTRLTVV.

V usage is TRBV5-4 and J usage is TRBJ2-7; 8 bases align to TRBD2. The CDR3 loop spans 16 amino acids. The V gene end was trimmed by 2 bases and the J gene end by 4 bases; junction bases not matched to a gene: 11. Germline CDR1 SGHNT, CDR2 YYREEE (reference sequence). The CDR3 sequence is CASSFPGTSGGYEQYF. The CDR3 DNA follows: TGTGCCAGCAGCTTCCCCGGGACTAGTGGTGGGTACGAGCAGTACTTC.

The rearrangement joins TRBV3-1 (or the pseudogene TRBV3-2) to TRBJ1-2; TRBD1 matches 7 bases. This CDR3 is 14 amino acids long. V shed 1 base and J 8 bases; nucleotides not matched to a gene: 7. Germline V gives CDR1 LGHDT, CDR2 YNNKEL (reference sequence). CDR3 in DNA: TGTGCCAGCAGCCAAGTAAAAAGGGGGCAGGGCTACACCTTC. Its translation is CASSQVKRGQGYTF.

The rearrangement uses TRBV2 and TRBJ1-5; D is ambiguous. V dropped 0 bases and J dropped 6 bases, with 15 bases sitting between them. Germline loops: CDR1 SNHLY, CDR2 FYNNEI. The CDR3 spans 16 residues. The CDR3 sequence: CASSEAPEMNFQPQHF. The CDR3 DNA reads TGTGCCAGCAGTGAAGCCCCAGAGATGAATTTTCAGCCCCAGCATTTT.

This chain joins TRBV4-3 and TRBJ2-1; weak D call: TRBD1 (6 bases). The CDR3 length is 16 residues. The germline V gene has CDR1 LGHNA and CDR2 YSLEER. V was cut by 4 bases and J by 8 bases, with 21 bases left in between. The CDR3 region has the DNA TGCGCCAGCAGCCCCCAGGGACATACGGGGATCGATGAGCAGTTCTTC. As protein: CASSPQGHTGIDEQFF.

This chain connects TRBV5-3 to TRBJ1-2; D perhaps matches TRBD1 (5 bases). TRBV5-3 falls under the ORF class, with uncertain function. CDR3 length: 13 residues. Trimming shortened V by 4 bases and J by 4 bases, and 11 bases separated the two germline ends. CDR3 bases: TGTGCCAGAAGCCTAGGGGCGGGCTATGGCTACACCTTC. Translating it yields CARSLGAGYGYTF.

V and J are TRBV14 and TRBJ1-1; tentative D call: TRBD1 (6 bases). CDR3 length: 15 residues. CDR1 and CDR2 (germline): SGHDN, FVKESK. V was shortened by 2 bases and J by 6 bases, with 16 bases between the two germline ends. CDR3 region: CASSQPNRANPEAFF. For the CDR3, the DNA is TGTGCCAGCAGCCAACCTAACAGGGCGAATCCTGAAGCTTTCTTT.

The V and J genes are TRBV6-2 or TRBV6-3 and TRBJ2-7; 7 bases agree with TRBD2. CDR3 size: 16 residues. Germline V lookup: CDR1 MNHEY, CDR2 SVGEGT. J was trimmed by 4 bases and V by 3 bases; bases with no gene match: 12. This chain's CDR3 is CASSYNPRTRSYEQYF. The CDR3 DNA is TGTGCCAGCAGTTATAACCCTCGGACTAGGTCGTACGAGCAGTACTTC.

V and J are TRBV5-6 and TRBJ2-7; a possible D gene is TRBD2 (5 bases). This CDR3 has 13 residues. Germline V CDR1 and CDR2: SGHDT, YYEEEE. V was cut by 4 bases and J by 5 bases, with 13 bases left in between. CDR3 sequence reads: CASSRTEEDEQYF. The DNA of the CDR3 is TGTGCCAGCAGCAGGACGGAGGAGGACGAGCAGTACTTC.

This clone was counted once. This chain uses TRBV7-9 with TRBJ2-7, with TRBD2 matching 15 bases. The trim removed 5 bases at V and 0 bases at J, leaving 11 bases unmatched. The germline CDR1 and CDR2 sequences are SEHNR and FQNEAQ (reference sequence). CDR3 length: 19 residues. The DNA of the CDR3 is TGTGCCAGCAGCCCCGGAGGACTAGCGGGAGGGGGATTCTCCTACGAGCAGTACTTC. Its protein is CASSPGGLAGGGFSYEQYF.

The chain uses TRBV3-1 (or the pseudogene TRBV3-2) and TRBJ1-2; D is perhaps TRBD1 (5 bases). The V and J ends lost 3 bases and 6 bases respectively, with 14 bases between them. From germline, CDR1 is LGHDT and CDR2 YNNKEL (reference sequence). This CDR3 is built from 14 residues. Written as DNA, the CDR3 is TGTGCCAGCAGCCAGCGAACAGGCGTAGATGGCTACACCTTC. Amino acid sequence: CASSQRTGVDGYTF.

The chain links TRBV5-1 to TRBJ2-7, with 8 bases matching TRBD1. CDR1 is SGHRS, CDR2 YFSETQ, per germline. CDR3 length: 14 residues. V was pared by 7 bases and J by 1 base, with 7 bases of the junction left unmatched. This chain's CDR3 is CASGDDRGSYEQYF. The CDR3 DNA reads TGCGCCAGCGGGGATGACAGGGGATCCTACGAGCAGTACTTC. The variable domain in full, with the rest retrieved from reference TRBV5-1 and TRBJ2-7, is KAGVTQTPRYLIKTRGQQVTLSCSPISGHRSVSWYQQTPGQGLQFLFEYFSETQRNKGNFPGRFSGRQFSNSRSEMNVSTLELGDSALYLCASGDDRGSYEQYFGPGTRLTVT.

The V call is TRBV20-1, the J call TRBJ2-5; perhaps TRBD1 as D (5 bases). V was shortened by 5 bases and J by 2 bases, with 6 bases between the two germline ends. There are 11 residues in the CDR3. Germline CDR1 reads DFQATT; CDR2 reads SNEGSKA (reference sequence). DNA of the CDR3: TGCAGTGCTCGACAGCAAGAGACCCAGTACTTC. Translating gives CSARQQETQYF.